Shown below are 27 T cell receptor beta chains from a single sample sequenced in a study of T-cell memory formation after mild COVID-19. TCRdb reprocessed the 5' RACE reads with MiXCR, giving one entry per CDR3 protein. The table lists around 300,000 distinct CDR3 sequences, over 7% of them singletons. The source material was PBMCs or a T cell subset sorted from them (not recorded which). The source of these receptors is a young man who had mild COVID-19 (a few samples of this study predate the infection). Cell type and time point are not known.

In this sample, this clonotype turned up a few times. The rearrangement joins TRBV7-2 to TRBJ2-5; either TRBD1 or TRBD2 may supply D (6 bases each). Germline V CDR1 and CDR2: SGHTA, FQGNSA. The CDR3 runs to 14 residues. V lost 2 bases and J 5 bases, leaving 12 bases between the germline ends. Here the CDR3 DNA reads TGTGCCAGCAGCTTATGGGGGGCGGGGGAGACCCAGTACTTC. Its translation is CASSLWGAGETQYF.

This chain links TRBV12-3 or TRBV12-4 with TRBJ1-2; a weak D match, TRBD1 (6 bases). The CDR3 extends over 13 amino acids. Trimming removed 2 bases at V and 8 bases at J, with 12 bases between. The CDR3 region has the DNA TGTGCCAGCAGTTTAAGGGGGGTGGACGGCTACACCTTC. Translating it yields CASSLRGVDGYTF.

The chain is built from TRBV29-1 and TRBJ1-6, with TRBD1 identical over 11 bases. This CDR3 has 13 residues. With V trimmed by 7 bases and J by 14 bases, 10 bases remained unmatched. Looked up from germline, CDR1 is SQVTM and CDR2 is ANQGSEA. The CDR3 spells CSARTGGGLALHF. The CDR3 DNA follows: TGCAGCGCGAGGACAGGGGGCGGTTTGGCCCTCCACTTT.

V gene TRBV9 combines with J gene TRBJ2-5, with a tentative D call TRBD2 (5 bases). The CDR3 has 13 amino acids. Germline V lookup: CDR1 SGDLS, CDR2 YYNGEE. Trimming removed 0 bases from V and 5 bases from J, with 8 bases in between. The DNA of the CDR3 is TGTGCCAGCAGCGTAGACTCGGGGGAGACCCAGTACTTC. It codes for CASSVDSGETQYF.

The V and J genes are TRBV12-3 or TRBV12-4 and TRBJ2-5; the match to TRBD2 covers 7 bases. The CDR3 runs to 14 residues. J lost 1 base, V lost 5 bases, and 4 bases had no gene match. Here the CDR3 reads CASSPTSVQETQYF. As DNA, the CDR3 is TGTGCCAGCAGTCCCACTAGCGTCCAAGAGACCCAGTACTTC.

The CDR3 spells CASSQVWNAGQNTEAFF. As DNA, the CDR3 is TGCGCCAGCAGCCAAGTCTGGAACGCGGGACAGAACACTGAAGCTTTCTTT. The rearrangement uses TRBV4-3 and TRBJ1-1; perhaps TRBD1 as D (6 bases). Germline-derived CDR1 and CDR2 are LGHNA and YSLEER. The V end lost 1 base, the J end lost 1 base, and 16 bases lay between the germline ends. The CDR3 totals 17 residues.

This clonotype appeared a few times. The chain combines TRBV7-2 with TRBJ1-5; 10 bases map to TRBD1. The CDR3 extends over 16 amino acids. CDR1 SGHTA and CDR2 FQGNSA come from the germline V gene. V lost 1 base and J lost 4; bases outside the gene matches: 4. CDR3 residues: CASSLGGTGENQPQHF. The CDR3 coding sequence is TGTGCCAGCAGCTTAGGAGGGACAGGGGAGAATCAGCCCCAGCATTTT. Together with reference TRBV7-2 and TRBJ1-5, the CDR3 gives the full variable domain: GAGVSQSPSNKVTEKGKDVELRCDPISGHTALYWYRQSLGQGLEFLIYFQGNSAPDKSGLPSDRFSAERTGGSVSTLTIQRTQQEDSAVYLCASSLGGTGENQPQHFGDGTRLSIL.

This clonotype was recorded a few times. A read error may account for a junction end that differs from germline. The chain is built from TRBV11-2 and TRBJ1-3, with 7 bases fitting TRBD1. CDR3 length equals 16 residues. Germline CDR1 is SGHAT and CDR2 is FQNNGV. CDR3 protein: CASSKQGPKDGNTTYF. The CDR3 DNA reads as TGTGCCAGCAGTAAACAGGGGCCCAAGGATGGAAACACCACATATTTT.

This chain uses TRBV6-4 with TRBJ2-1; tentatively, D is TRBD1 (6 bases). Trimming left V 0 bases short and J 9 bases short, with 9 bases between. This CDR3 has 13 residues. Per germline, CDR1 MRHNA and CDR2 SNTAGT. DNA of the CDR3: TGTGCCAGCAGTGACTCGCTAGGGGGTGAGCAGTTCTTC. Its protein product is CASSDSLGGEQFF.

The CDR3 sequence is CASSLALKRGGLETQYF. The CDR3 DNA follows: TGTGCCAGCAGTTTAGCGCTAAAGCGGGGGGGCCTTGAGACCCAGTACTTC. The rearrangement uses TRBV12-3 or TRBV12-4 and TRBJ2-5; the match to TRBD2 covers 10 bases. V lost 0 bases to trimming and J lost 5 bases; unmatched junction nucleotides: 9. The CDR3 loop spans 17 amino acids.

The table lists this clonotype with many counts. The CDR3 nucleotides read TGTGCCAGCAGCTTGGGCACTCTTAGCACCGGGGAGCTGTTTTTT. Amino acids: CASSLGTLSTGELFF. The chain recombines TRBV7-3 with TRBJ2-2; D not certain. Germline CDR1 is SGHTA and CDR2 is FQGTGA. V lost 3 bases to trimming and J lost 4 bases, with 12 bases between them. The CDR3 spans 15 residues.

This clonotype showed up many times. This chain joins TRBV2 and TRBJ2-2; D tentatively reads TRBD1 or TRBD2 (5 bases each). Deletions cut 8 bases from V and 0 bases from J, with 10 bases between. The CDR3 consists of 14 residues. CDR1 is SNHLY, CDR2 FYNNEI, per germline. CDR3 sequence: CASRRGANTGELFF. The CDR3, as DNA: TGTGCCAGCCGGCGAGGGGCGAACACCGGGGAGCTGTTTTTT.

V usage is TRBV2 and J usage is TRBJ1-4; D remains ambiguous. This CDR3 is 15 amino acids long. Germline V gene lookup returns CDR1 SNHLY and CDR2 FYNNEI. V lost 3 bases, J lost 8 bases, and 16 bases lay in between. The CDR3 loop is CASSEQPMGNEKLFF. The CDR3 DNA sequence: TGTGCCAGCAGTGAGCAGCCCATGGGCAACGAAAAACTGTTTTTT.

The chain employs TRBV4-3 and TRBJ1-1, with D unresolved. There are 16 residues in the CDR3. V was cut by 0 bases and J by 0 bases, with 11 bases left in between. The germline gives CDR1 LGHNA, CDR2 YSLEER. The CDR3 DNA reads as TGCGCCAGCAGCCAAGAATATCACAGTATGAACACTGAAGCTTTCTTT. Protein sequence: CASSQEYHSMNTEAFF.

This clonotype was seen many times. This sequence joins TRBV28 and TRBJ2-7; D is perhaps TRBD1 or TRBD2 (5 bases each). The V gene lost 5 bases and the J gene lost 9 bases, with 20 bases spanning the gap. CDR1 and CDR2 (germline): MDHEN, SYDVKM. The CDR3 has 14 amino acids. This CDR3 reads CASSPIRGRVAQYV. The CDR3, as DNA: TGTGCCAGCAGTCCTATCCGGGGACGGGTTGCGCAGTACGTC.

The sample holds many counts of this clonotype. DNA of the CDR3: TGCGCCAGCTCAAAAGGATTGGGAGATCCCAATGAGCAGTTCTTC. This gives the protein CASSKGLGDPNEQFF. The chain uses TRBV4-3 and TRBJ2-1, with D perhaps TRBD2 (5 bases). Per the germline V gene, CDR1 is LGHNA and CDR2 is YSLEER. This CDR3 region has 15 residues. Trimming pared 8 bases from V and 6 bases from J, leaving 20 bases between.

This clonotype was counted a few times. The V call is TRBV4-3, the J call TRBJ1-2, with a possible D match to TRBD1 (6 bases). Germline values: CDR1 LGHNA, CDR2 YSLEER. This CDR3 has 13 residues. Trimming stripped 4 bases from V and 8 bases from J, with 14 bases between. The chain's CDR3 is CASSPEGEGGYTF. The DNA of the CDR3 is TGCGCCAGCAGCCCCGAGGGGGAGGGAGGCTACACCTTC.

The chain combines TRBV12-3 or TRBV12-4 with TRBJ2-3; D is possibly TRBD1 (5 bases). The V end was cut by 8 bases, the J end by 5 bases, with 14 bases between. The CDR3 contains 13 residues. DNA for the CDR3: TGTGCCAGCGGTGGGGCGCTTGTAGATACGCAGTATTTT. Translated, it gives CASGGALVDTQYF.

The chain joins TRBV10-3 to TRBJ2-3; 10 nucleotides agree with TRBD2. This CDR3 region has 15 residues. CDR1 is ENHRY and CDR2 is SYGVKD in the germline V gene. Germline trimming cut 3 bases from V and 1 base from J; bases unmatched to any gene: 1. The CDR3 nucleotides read TGTGCCATCAGTGAAACTAGCGGGGGCACAGATACGCAGTATTTT. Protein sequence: CAISETSGGTDTQYF.

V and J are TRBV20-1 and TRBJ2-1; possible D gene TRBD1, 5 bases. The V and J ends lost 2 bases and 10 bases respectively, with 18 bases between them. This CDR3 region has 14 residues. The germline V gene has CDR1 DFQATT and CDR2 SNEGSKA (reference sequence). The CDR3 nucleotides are TGCAGTGCTAGACCCTACTTACAGGTCGGAGAGCAGTTCTTC. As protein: CSARPYLQVGEQFF.

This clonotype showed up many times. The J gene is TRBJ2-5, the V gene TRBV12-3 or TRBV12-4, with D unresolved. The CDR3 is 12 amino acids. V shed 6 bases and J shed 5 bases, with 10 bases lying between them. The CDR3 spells CASSPTSETQYF. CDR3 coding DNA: TGTGCCAGCAGCCCCACGTCGGAGACCCAGTACTTC.

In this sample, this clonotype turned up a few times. The DNA of the CDR3 is TGTGCCAGCAGCGACGGGACAGTCGCAACTAATGAAAAACTGTTTTTT. As protein: CASSDGTVATNEKLFF. This chain joins TRBV9 and TRBJ1-4; 7 positions match TRBD1. Germline CDR1 and CDR2: SGDLS and YYNGEE. Trimming cost V 3 bases and J 0 bases; bases outside gene matches: 5. The CDR3 has 16 amino acids.

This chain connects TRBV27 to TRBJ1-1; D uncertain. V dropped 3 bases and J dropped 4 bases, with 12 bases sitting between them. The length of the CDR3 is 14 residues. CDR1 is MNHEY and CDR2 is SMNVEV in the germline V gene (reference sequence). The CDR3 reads CASSFRDASTEAFF. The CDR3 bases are TGTGCCAGCAGTTTTCGCGATGCGAGCACTGAAGCTTTCTTT.

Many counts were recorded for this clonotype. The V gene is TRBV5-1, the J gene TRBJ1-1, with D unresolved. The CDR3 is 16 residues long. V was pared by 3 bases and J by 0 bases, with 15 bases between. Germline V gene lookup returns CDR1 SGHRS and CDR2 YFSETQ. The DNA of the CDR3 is TGCGCCAGCAGCTCCTCGTTTAGCCGGATGAACACTGAAGCTTTCTTT. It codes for CASSSSFSRMNTEAFF.

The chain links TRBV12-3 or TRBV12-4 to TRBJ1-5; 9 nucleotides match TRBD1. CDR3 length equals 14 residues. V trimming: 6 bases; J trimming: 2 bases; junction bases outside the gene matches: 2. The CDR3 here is CASRQGAGNQPQHF. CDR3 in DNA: TGTGCCAGCAGACAGGGGGCGGGCAATCAGCCCCAGCATTTT.

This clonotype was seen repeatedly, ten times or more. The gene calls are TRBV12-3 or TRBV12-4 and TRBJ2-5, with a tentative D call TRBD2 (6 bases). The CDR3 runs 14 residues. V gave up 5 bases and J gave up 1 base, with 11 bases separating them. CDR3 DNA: TGTGCCAGCAGTCCCTGGACTACCCAAGAGACCCAGTACTTC. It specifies CASSPWTTQETQYF.

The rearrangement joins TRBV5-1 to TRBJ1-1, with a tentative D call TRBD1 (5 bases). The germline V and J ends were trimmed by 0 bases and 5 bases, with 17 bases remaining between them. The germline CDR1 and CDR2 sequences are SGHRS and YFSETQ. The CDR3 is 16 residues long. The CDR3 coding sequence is TGCGCCAGCAGCTTGGACTTCTCGGGGGAGTATACTGAAGCTTTCTTT. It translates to CASSLDFSGEYTEAFF.